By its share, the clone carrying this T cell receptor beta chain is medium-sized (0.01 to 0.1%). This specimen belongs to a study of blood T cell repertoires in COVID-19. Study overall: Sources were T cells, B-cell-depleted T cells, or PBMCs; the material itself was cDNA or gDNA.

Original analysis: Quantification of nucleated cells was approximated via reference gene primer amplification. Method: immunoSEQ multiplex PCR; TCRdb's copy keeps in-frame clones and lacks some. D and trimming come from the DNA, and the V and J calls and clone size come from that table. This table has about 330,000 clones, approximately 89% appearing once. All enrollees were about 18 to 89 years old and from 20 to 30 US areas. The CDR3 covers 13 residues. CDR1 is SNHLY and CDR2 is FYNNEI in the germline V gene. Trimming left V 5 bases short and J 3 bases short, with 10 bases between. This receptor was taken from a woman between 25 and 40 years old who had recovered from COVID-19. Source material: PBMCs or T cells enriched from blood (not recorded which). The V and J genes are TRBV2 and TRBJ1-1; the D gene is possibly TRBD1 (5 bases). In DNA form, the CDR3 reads TGTGCCAGCAGTCGGAGACAGTACACTGAAGCTTTCTTT. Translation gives CASSRRQYTEAFF. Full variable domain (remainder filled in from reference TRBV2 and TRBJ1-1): EPEVTQTPSHQVTQMGQEVILRCVPISNHLYFYWYRQILGQKVEFLVSFYNNEISEKSEIFDDQFSVERPDGSNFTLKIRSTKLEDSAMYFCASSRRQYTEAFFGQGTRLTVV.